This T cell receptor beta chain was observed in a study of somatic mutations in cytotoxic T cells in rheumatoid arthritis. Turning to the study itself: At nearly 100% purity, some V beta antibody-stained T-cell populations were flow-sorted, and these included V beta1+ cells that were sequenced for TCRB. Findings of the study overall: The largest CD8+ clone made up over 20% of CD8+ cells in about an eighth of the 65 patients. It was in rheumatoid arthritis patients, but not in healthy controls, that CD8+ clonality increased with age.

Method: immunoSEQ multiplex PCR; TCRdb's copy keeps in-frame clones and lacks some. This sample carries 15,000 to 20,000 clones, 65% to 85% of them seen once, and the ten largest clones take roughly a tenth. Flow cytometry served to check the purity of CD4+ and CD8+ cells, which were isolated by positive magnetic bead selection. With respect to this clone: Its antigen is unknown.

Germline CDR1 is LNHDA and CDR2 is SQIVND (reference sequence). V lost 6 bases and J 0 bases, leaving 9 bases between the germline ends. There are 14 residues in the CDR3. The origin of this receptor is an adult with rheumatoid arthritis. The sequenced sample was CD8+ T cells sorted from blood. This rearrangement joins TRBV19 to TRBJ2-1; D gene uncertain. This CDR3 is CASSSHSSYNEQFF. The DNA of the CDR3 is TGTGCCAGTAGCAGCCATAGCTCCTACAATGAGCAGTTCTTC.